The 18 T cell receptor beta chains below come from one sample, sequenced in a study of human T cells and chemical hapten exposure. MiXCR, run by TCRdb on the RACE reads, gives a single entry per CDR3 protein. The sample carries roughly 140,000 distinct CDR3 sequences, about 11% recorded once. Time point indicated: patch test 2, 6 weeks after DPC sensitization. Treatment in this sample: therapeutic diphenylcyclopropenone sensitization with weekly scalp DPC. This specimen consisted of whole blood, obtained in connection with sensitization to the hapten diphenylcyclopropenone (DPC). All receptors derive from a woman aged 45-65 years with alopecia areata. Some clones in this sample may be carry-over from other donors' samples.

The rearrangement uses TRBV7-2 and TRBJ2-1; maybe TRBD2 (7 bases). Trimming pared 7 bases from V and 9 bases from J, leaving 19 bases between. CDR3 size: 14 residues. In germline, CDR1 is SGHTA, CDR2 FQGNSA. CDR3 in amino acids: CASTYGGALAEQFF. The CDR3 nucleotides read TGTGCCAGCACCTATGGGGGGGCCCTCGCTGAGCAGTTCTTC.

The V and J genes are TRBV20-1 and TRBJ2-3; D possibly matches TRBD1 or TRBD2 (6 bases each). This CDR3 is 14 amino acids long. Germline V CDR1 and CDR2: DFQATT, SNEGSKA (reference sequence). Trimming left V 6 bases short and J 4 bases short, with 17 bases between. CDR3 sequence (DNA): TGCAGTGCCCAAGGTTACAGGGAGGCAGATACGCAGTATTTT. Amino acid sequence: CSAQGYREADTQYF.

This clonotype has only a few counts. This chain joins TRBV12-3 or TRBV12-4 and TRBJ1-1; 10 bases are shared with TRBD1. V trimming: 5 bases; J trimming: 1 base; junction bases outside the gene matches: 10. This CDR3 contains 17 residues. The CDR3 is CASSPGTGALPNTEAFF. CDR3 in DNA: TGTGCCAGCAGTCCCGGGACAGGGGCCCTTCCGAACACTGAAGCTTTCTTT.

This clonotype was detected only a few times. The chain recombines TRBV12-3 or TRBV12-4 with TRBJ2-3; 9 bases fit TRBD1. The junction had 5 bases not matched to a gene; V was cut back by 3 bases and J by 4 bases. The CDR3 totals 15 residues. The CDR3 DNA is TGTGCCAGCAGTTTCGACAGGGGGGAAGCAGATACGCAGTATTTT. The encoded protein is CASSFDRGEADTQYF.

This clonotype has just a few counts. The chain employs TRBV30 and TRBJ2-7; D possibly matches TRBD1 or TRBD2 (5 bases each). V lost 2 bases, J lost 4 bases, and 12 bases lay in between. CDR1 is GTSNPN, CDR2 SVGIG, per germline (reference sequence). CDR3 length equals 13 residues. This CDR3 is CAWSPGPNYEQYF. The CDR3 DNA follows: TGTGCCTGGAGTCCGGGACCTAATTACGAGCAGTACTTC.

The CDR3 coding sequence is TGCAGCGCCCCGACAGTGGGGAACACTGAAGCTTTCTTT. The encoded protein is CSAPTVGNTEAFF. V and J are TRBV29-1 and TRBJ1-1; D may be TRBD1 (5 bases). Germline V gene data show CDR1 as SQVTM and CDR2 as ANQGSEA. This CDR3 spans 13 amino acids. The V gene lost 7 bases and the J gene lost 1 base, with 13 bases spanning the gap.

This clonotype was seen only a few times. This sequence joins TRBV29-1 and TRBJ2-7; 9 bases are shared with TRBD1. The CDR3 extends over 12 amino acids. Germline CDR1 SQVTM, CDR2 ANQGSEA. V shed 7 bases, J shed 5 bases, and the junction held 6 bases outside the gene matches. CDR3 loop: CSARTGVDEQYF. The DNA for the CDR3 is TGCAGCGCACGGACAGGGGTCGACGAGCAGTACTTC.

This clonotype occurred a few times. The chain combines TRBV27 with TRBJ2-1; a possible D gene is TRBD2 (6 bases). The V gene lost 2 bases and the J gene lost 9 bases, with 17 bases spanning the gap. The CDR3 runs to 15 residues. CDR1 is MNHEY, CDR2 SMNVEV, per germline (reference sequence). CDR3 nucleotide sequence: TGTGCCAGCAGTTTAAGACTAGGAGTTAGGAGTGAGCAGTTCTTC. Residues: CASSLRLGVRSEQFF.

Turning to this clonotype: At one boundary the junction diverges from the germline segment, which might be a read error. This chain connects TRBV12-3 or TRBV12-4 to TRBJ1-1; D not resolved. The CDR3 length is 12 residues. CDR3 sequence (DNA): TGTGCCAGCAGTGACGGGCCCGGCCGAGTGATCTTT. Amino acids: CASSDGPGRVIF.

This clonotype was recorded many times. This chain links TRBV20-1 with TRBJ2-1; TRBD2 agrees at 10 bases. The J segment lost 0 bases and the V segment lost 2 bases, leaving 7 bases of the junction unmatched. Germline V gene sequence: CDR1 DFQATT, CDR2 SNEGSKA (reference sequence). The length of the CDR3 is 17 residues. CDR3 loop: CSARIASGRSSYNEQFF. The CDR3 DNA reads as TGCAGTGCTAGAATAGCTAGCGGGAGATCCTCCTACAATGAGCAGTTCTTC.

This clonotype was seen ten or more times. One end of the junction varies from germline; a read error may be responsible. The chain recombines TRBV12-3 or TRBV12-4 with TRBJ2-7; TRBD2 aligns across 8 bases. The CDR3 has 14 residues. CDR3: CASRLAGPAEEQYF. The CDR3 DNA sequence: TGTGCCAGCAGGTTAGCGGGGCCTGCTGAGGAGCAGTACTTC.

The rearrangement joins TRBV12-3 or TRBV12-4 to TRBJ1-6; no definite D call. The CDR3 runs to 13 residues. V was clipped by 8 bases and J by 7 bases, with 12 bases between them. The CDR3 DNA is TGTGCCAGCGGACGGTCCCTAAATTCACCCCTCCACTTT. Protein sequence: CASGRSLNSPLHF.

The chain has TRBV7-2 and TRBJ2-7; the D is unclear. Trimming left V 2 bases short and J 2 bases short, with 19 bases between. CDR1 is SGHTA and CDR2 is FQGNSA in the germline V gene. The CDR3 covers 17 residues. The CDR3 loop reads CASSLRAGLAAAYEQYF. CDR3 nucleotides: TGTGCCAGCAGCTTAAGGGCCGGGTTGGCGGCAGCCTACGAGCAGTACTTC.

This clonotype occurred many times. V usage is TRBV6-2 or TRBV6-3 and J usage is TRBJ2-7; the D gene is possibly TRBD2 (6 bases). This CDR3 region has 13 residues. Trimming cost V 8 bases and J 3 bases, with 14 bases left between them. The germline CDR1 and CDR2 sequences are MNHEY and SVGEGT. The CDR3 DNA follows: TGTGCCAGCGGCCGACTAGGTTTCTACGAGCAGTACTTC. It is translated as CASGRLGFYEQYF.

This clonotype appeared a few times. The chain combines TRBV27 with TRBJ2-5; 7 nucleotides match TRBD2. The CDR3 runs 15 residues. Germline CDR1 reads MNHEY; CDR2 reads SMNVEV (reference sequence). J gave up 1 base and V 0 bases, and 2 bases lay outside the gene matches. The CDR3 sequence is CASSLSLAVQETQYF. The DNA for the CDR3 is TGTGCCAGCAGTTTATCTCTAGCGGTCCAAGAGACCCAGTACTTC.

This rearrangement joins TRBV7-2 to TRBJ1-3; D is uncertain. CDR1 is SGHTA, CDR2 FQGNSA, per germline. This CDR3 region has 16 residues. V was shortened by 6 bases and J by 1 base, with 16 bases between the two germline ends. The CDR3 nucleotides are TGTGCCAGCAGACCCGGACGGCGTTTTTCTGGAAACACCATATATTTT. Its protein product is CASRPGRRFSGNTIYF.

The chain links TRBV7-6 to TRBJ2-1, with 7 nucleotides matching TRBD2. The CDR3 loop spans 16 amino acids. V dropped 1 base and J dropped 2; count of bases not matched to a gene: 5. In germline, CDR1 is SGHVS, CDR2 FNYEAQ. In DNA, the CDR3 is TGTGCCAGCAGCTTAGGTCGGGCGGGAGCCTACAATGAGCAGTTCTTC. This gives the protein CASSLGRAGAYNEQFF.

This clonotype was picked up many times. This chain links TRBV28 with TRBJ1-5, with a weak D call TRBD1 (5 bases). This CDR3 contains 15 residues. Germline V gives CDR1 MDHEN, CDR2 SYDVKM. Trimming shortened V by 6 bases and J by 2 bases, and 14 bases separated the two germline ends. CDR3 DNA sequence: TGTGCCAGCAGCCCCACCGGAGGGGGCAATCAGCCCCAGCATTTT. Translation: CASSPTGGGNQPQHF.